This T cell receptor beta chain was retrieved from a study of beta chain features in type 1 diabetes. In the study overall: Analysis included around 110,000,000 sorted cells drawn from all samples.

This clone was counted at least ten times. Within the sample, other DNA sequences also encode this same CDR3. Expressed TCRB transcripts were sequenced because the isolated RNA had all been reverse transcribed beforehand. The protocol was immunoSEQ multiplex PCR, while the TCRdb copy is restricted to in-frame clones and leaves out a portion. Among hundreds of thousands of clones listed, over 12% were seen once. Germline V gene data show CDR1 as SQVTM and CDR2 as ANQGSEA. Trimming removed 7 bases at V and 5 bases at J, with 14 bases between. CDR3 size: 12 residues. The receptor was isolated from a woman aged 40 to 50 in good health. Material: naive CD4+ T cells from blood. The chain carries TRBV29-1 and TRBJ2-5; the D gene is possibly TRBD1 (5 bases). This CDR3 reads CSADTGWETQYF. CDR3 in DNA: TGCAGCGCCGACACAGGTTGGGAGACCCAGTACTTC.